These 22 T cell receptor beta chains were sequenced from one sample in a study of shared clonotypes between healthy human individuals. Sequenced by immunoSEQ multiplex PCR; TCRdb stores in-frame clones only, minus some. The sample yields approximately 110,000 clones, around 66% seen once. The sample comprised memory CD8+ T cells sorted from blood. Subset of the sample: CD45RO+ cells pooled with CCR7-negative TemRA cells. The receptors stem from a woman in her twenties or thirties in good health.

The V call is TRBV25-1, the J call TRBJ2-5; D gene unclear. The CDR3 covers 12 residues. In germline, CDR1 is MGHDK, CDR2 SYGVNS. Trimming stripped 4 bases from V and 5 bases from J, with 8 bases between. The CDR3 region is CASSALGETQYF. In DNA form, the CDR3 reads TGTGCCAGCAGTGCCCTAGGCGAGACCCAGTACTTC.

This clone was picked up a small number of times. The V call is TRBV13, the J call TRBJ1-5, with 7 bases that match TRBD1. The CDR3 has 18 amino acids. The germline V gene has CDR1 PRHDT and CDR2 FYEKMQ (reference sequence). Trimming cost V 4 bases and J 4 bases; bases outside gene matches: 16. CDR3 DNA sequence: TGTGCCAGCAGCTCCCGGGACAGCCGGCGGGGGGTTAATCAGCCCCAGCATTTT. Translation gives CASSSRDSRRGVNQPQHF.

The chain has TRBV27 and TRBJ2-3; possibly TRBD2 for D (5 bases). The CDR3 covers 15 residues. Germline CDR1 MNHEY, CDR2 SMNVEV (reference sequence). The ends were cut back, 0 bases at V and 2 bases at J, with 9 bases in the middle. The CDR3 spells CASSLSRATTDTQYF. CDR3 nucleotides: TGTGCCAGCAGTTTATCGCGGGCTACCACAGATACGCAGTATTTT.

As DNA, the CDR3 is TGTGCCAGCAGCTTGGGGATGACCTACGAGCAGTACTTC. Translation gives CASSLGMTYEQYF. The V call is TRBV5-4, the J call TRBJ2-7; D not resolved. Germline CDR1 reads SGHNT; CDR2 reads YYREEE (reference sequence). The V end lost 0 bases, the J end lost 2 bases, and 6 bases lay between the germline ends. This CDR3 spans 13 amino acids.

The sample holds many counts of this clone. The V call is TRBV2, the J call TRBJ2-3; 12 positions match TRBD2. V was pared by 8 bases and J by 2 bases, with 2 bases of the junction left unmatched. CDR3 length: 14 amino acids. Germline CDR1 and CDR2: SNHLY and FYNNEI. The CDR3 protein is CASLAGGPTDTQYF. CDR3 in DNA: TGTGCCAGCCTAGCGGGAGGGCCCACAGATACGCAGTATTTT.

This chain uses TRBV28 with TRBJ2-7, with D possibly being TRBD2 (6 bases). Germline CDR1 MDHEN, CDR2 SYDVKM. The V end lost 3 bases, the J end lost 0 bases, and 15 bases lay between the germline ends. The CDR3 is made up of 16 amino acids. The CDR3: CASSFNLRDCSYEQYF. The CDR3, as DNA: TGTGCCAGCAGTTTCAATCTCCGGGACTGCTCCTACGAGCAGTACTTC.

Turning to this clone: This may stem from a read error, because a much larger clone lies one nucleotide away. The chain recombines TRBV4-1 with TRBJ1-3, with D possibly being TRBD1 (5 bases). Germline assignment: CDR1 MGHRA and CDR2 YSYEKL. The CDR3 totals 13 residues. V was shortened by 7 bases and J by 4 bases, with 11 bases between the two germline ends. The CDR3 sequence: CASNLGGGNTIYF. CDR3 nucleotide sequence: TGCGCCAGCAACCTGGGGGGAGGAAACACCATATATTTT.

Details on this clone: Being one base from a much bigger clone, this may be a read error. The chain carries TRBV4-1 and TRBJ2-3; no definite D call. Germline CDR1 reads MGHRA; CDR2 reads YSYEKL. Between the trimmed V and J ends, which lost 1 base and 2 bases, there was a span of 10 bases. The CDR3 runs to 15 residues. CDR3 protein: CASSQGETATDTQYF. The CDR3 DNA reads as TGCGCCAGCAGCCAAGGTGAAACAGCCACAGATACGCAGTATTTT.

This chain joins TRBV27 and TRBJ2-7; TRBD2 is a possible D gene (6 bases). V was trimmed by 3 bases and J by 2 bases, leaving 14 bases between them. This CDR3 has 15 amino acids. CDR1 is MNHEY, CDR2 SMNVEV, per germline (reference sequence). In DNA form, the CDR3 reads TGTGCCAGCAGTTTGACACGGGAGATCACCTACGAGCAGTACTTC. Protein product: CASSLTREITYEQYF.

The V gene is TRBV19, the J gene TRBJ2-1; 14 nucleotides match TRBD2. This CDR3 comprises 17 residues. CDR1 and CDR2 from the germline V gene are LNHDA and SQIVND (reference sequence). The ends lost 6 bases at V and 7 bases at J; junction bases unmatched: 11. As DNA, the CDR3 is TGTGCCAGTAGCACAGGGGGGACTAGCGGGAGTTTGAATGAGCAGTTCTTC. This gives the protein CASSTGGTSGSLNEQFF.

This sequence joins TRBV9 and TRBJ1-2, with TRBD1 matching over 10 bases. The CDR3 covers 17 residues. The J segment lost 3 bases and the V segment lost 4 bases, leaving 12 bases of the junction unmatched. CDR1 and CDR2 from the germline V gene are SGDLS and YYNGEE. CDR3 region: CASSPRDRGIRDYGYTF. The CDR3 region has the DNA TGTGCCAGCAGCCCCCGGGACAGGGGAATAAGAGACTATGGCTACACCTTC.

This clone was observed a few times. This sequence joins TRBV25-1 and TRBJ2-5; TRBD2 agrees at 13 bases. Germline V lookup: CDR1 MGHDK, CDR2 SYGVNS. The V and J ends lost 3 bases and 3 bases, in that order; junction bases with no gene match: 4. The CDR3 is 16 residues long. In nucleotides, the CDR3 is TGTGCCAGCAGTGAGCCCGGACTAGCGGGAGAAGAGACCCAGTACTTC. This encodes CASSEPGLAGEETQYF.

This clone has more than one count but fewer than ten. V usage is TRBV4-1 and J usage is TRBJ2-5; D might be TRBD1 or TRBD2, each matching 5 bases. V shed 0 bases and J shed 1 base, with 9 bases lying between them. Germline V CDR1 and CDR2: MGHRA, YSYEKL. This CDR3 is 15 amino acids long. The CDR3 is CASSQDTGTQETQYF. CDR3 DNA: TGCGCCAGCAGCCAAGATACGGGGACCCAAGAGACCCAGTACTTC.

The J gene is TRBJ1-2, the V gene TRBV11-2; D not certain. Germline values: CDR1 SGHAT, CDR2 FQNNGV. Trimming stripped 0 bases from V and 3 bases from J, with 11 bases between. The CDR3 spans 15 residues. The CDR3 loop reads CASSLDASSHYGYTF. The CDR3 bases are TGTGCCAGCAGCTTAGATGCCAGTTCTCACTATGGCTACACCTTC. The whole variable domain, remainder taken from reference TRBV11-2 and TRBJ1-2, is EAGVAQSPRYKIIEKRQSVAFWCNPISGHATLYWYQQILGQGPKLLIQFQNNGVVDDSQLPKDRFSAERLKGVDSTLKIQPAKLEDSAVYLCASSLDASSHYGYTFGSGTRLTVV.

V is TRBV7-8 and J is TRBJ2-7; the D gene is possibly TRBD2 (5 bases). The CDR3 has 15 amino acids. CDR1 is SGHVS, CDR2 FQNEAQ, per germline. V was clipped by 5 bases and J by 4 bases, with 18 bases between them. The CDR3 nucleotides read TGTGCCAGCAGCGACCCGAGAGGGTACGGTTACGAGCAGTACTTC. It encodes CASSDPRGYGYEQYF.

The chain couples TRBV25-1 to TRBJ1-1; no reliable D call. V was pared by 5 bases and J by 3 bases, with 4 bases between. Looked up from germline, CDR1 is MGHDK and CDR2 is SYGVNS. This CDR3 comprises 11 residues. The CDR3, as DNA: TGTGCCAGCAGTCCCCACACTGAAGCTTTCTTT. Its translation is CASSPHTEAFF.

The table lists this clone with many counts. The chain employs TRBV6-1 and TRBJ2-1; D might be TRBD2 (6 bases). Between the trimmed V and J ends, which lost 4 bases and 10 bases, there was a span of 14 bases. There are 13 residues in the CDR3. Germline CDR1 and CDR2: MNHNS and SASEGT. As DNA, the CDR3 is TGTGCCAGCAGTGTAGCTCCGGGAGCCGAGCAGTTCTTC. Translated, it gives CASSVAPGAEQFF.

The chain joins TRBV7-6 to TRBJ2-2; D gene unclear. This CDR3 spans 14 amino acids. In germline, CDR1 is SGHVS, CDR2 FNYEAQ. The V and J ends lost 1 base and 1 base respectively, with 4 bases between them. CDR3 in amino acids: CASSLGVNTGELFF. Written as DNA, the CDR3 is TGTGCCAGCAGCTTAGGGGTGAACACCGGGGAGCTGTTTTTT.

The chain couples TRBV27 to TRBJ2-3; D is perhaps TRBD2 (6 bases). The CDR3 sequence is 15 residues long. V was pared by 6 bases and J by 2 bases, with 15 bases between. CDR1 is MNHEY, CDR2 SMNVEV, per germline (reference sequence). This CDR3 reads CASSPGLGYTDTQYF. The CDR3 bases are TGTGCCAGCAGCCCGGGACTCGGGTACACAGATACGCAGTATTTT.

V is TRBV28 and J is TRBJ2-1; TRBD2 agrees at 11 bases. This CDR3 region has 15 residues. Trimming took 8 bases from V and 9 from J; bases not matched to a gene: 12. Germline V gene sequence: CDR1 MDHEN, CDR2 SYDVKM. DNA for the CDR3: TGTGCCAGCTCACCGGGACTAGCGGATCACGGTGAGCAGTTCTTC. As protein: CASSPGLADHGEQFF.

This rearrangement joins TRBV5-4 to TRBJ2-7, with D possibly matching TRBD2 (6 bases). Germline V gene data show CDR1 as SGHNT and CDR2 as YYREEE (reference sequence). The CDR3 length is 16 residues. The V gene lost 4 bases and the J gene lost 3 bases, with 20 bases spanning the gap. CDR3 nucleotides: TGTGCCAGCAGCGAGAATAGGTGGACTATCGACTACGAGCAGTACTTC. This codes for CASSENRWTIDYEQYF.

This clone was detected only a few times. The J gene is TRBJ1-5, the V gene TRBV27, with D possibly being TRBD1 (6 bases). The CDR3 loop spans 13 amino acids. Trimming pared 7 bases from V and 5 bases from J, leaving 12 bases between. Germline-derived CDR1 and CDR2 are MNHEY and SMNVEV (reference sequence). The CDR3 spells CASKFGGHQPQHF. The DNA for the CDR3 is TGTGCCAGCAAGTTTGGGGGGCATCAGCCCCAGCATTTT.